A selection of T cell receptor beta chains follows, all from one sample in a study of regulatory T cells in long-lasting Graves disease. MiXCR was run by TCRdb on the multiplex PCR reads, yielding one entry per CDR3 protein. Altogether 350,000 to 500,000 distinct CDR3 sequences are present, around 15% being singletons, with the ten largest covering about 15%. These data were likewise used in another study, on T cells in Graves' hyperthyroidism and ophthalmopathy.

The specimen comprised peripheral blood mononuclear cells (PBMCs), sampled at new diagnosis, from a patient treated with antithyroid drugs. The source is a woman aged 45-60 years with Graves disease. CDR3s include the opening cysteine and the closing phenylalanine or tryptophan.

J gene	V gene	CDR3 protein
TRBJ1-2	TRBV7-3	CASSPESGVRDGYTF
TRBJ1-3	TRBV5-5	CASSLDGTPASPGNTIYF
TRBJ2-2	TRBV6-2/TRBV6-3	CASTDIGGPNTGELFF
TRBJ1-3	TRBV5-5	CASSAFLAGNTIYF
TRBJ2-3	TRBV6-2/TRBV6-3	CASSYSRERPPDTQYF
TRBJ2-2	TRBV28	CASSRLPLAGAHSTGELFF
TRBJ1-5	TRBV18	CASSHAGVRNQPQHF
TRBJ1-1	TRBV13	CASSLGSGTMYTEAFF
TRBJ1-4	TRBV29-1	CSVWGVGTNEKLFF
TRBJ2-5	TRBV2	CASRGRQGVGTQYF
TRBJ2-5	TRBV11-2	CASSLEIVAQETQYF
TRBJ1-1	TRBV3-1	CASSLQGSGNTEAFF
TRBJ1-5	TRBV7-9	CASSFGQVGRQPQHF
TRBJ1-1	TRBV13	CASSMGQGTIMNTEAFF
TRBJ1-6	TRBV10-3	CAISGGADYNSPLHF
TRBJ1-2	TRBV10-3	CAISEGGQGSFGYTF
TRBJ1-3	TRBV5-1	CASSLDTSRNTIYF
TRBJ2-1	TRBV29-1	CSGAPSGLYNEQFF